These 21 T cell receptor beta chains were all obtained from the same sample, sequenced in a study of STAT5B mutations in CD4+ large granular lymphocyte leukemia. Measured with immunoSEQ multiplex PCR; TCRdb has only the in-frame clones, and not every one. The sample holds around 21,000 clones, around 79% seen once. The sample comprised CD4+ T cells from blood buffy coats. Every receptor here comes from a human donor in good health.

The chain's CDR3 is CASSDRDRGLNYEQYF. CDR3 sequence (DNA): TGCGCCAGCAGCGACCGGGACAGGGGGCTAAATTACGAGCAGTACTTC. The chain links TRBV5-1 to TRBJ2-7; 12 bases fit TRBD1. The CDR3 totals 16 residues. V lost 4 bases to trimming and J lost 4 bases; unmatched junction nucleotides: 9. Germline values: CDR1 SGHRS, CDR2 YFSETQ.

The V gene is TRBV5-6, the J gene TRBJ2-5; 11 bases are a match to TRBD1. The J call may be in error: the DNA end matches TRBJ2-7 better. The V gene's germline CDR1 is SGHDT and CDR2 YYEEEE. This CDR3 is built from 15 residues. The chain's CDR3 is CASSLERDRGYEQYF. In DNA, the CDR3 is TGTGCCAGCAGCTTGGAGCGGGACAGGGGGTACGAGCAGTACTTC.

V is TRBV6-5 and J is TRBJ1-1; the D gene is possibly TRBD1 (5 bases). Germline assignment: CDR1 MNHEY and CDR2 SVGAGI. This CDR3 has 16 amino acids. V lost 2 bases, J lost 5 bases, and 18 bases lay in between. The CDR3 spells CASSYRAVGGVTEAFF. The CDR3 bases are TGTGCCAGCAGTTACAGAGCGGTTGGGGGGGTAACTGAAGCTTTCTTT.

This chain links TRBV28 with TRBJ1-2; no reliable D call. There are 13 residues in the CDR3. V was cut by 2 bases and J by 2 bases, with 6 bases left in between. Germline V CDR1 and CDR2: MDHEN, SYDVKM. The chain's CDR3 is CASSLLGNYGYTF. The CDR3 coding sequence is TGTGCCAGCAGTTTACTAGGGAACTATGGCTACACCTTC.

The chain recombines TRBV7-2 with TRBJ2-7, with D hard to call. V shed 0 bases and J shed 2 bases, with 17 bases lying between them. The CDR3 has 17 residues. The germline CDR1 and CDR2 sequences are SGHTA and FQGNSA. The CDR3 nucleotides read TGTGCCAGCAGCTTAGCGCCGAGTGTGGCGGTAACCTACGAGCAGTACTTC. Its translation is CASSLAPSVAVTYEQYF. Based on the CDR3 plus reference TRBV7-2 and TRBJ2-7, the full variable domain is GAGVSQSPSNKVTEKGKDVELRCDPISGHTALYWYRQSLGQGLEFLIYFQGNSAPDKSGLPSDRFSAERTGGSVSTLTIQRTQQEDSAVYLCASSLAPSVAVTYEQYFGPGTRLTVT.

The V and J genes are TRBV30 and TRBJ2-1, with 14 bases matching TRBD2. V gave up 5 bases and J gave up 2 bases; unmatched junction bases: 8. Germline V gene sequence: CDR1 GTSNPN, CDR2 SVGIG (reference sequence). The CDR3 is made up of 17 amino acids. Written as DNA, the CDR3 is TGTGCCTGGGTCCCGAAGACTAGCGGGAGGGCCTACAATGAGCAGTTCTTC. Translation gives CAWVPKTSGRAYNEQFF.

The chain couples TRBV9 to TRBJ2-3; 14 nucleotides match TRBD2. The V gene end was trimmed by 4 bases and the J gene end by 6 bases; junction bases not matched to a gene: 13. The CDR3 is 18 amino acids. CDR1 and CDR2 (germline): SGDLS, YYNGEE. The CDR3: CASSLGLAGGQGRDTQYF. The DNA of the CDR3 is TGTGCCAGCAGCTTAGGACTAGCGGGGGGCCAAGGGAGGGATACGCAGTATTTT.

The rearrangement joins TRBV30 to TRBJ2-5; the match to TRBD2 covers 11 bases. The J call is uncertain, as TRBJ2-7 better fits the DNA end. This CDR3 spans 13 amino acids. CDR1 is GTSNPN and CDR2 is SVGIG in the germline V gene (reference sequence). CDR3: CAWSTSGSNEQYF. The CDR3 DNA reads TGTGCCTGGAGTACTAGCGGGAGCAACGAGCAGTACTTC.

The gene calls are TRBV28 and TRBJ2-7, with a possible D match to TRBD1 (5 bases). CDR3 length: 17 residues. The germline gives CDR1 MDHEN, CDR2 SYDVKM. The V gene lost 6 bases and the J gene lost 5 bases, with 26 bases spanning the gap. CDR3 region: CASRATQPVGREDEQYF. Written as DNA, the CDR3 is TGTGCCAGCAGAGCTACCCAGCCCGTGGGCAGGGAAGACGAGCAGTACTTC.

The chain carries TRBV5-7 and TRBJ2-2; D remains unclear. TRBV5-7 is annotated as an ORF whose role is uncertain. The CDR3 is made up of 15 amino acids. V lost 1 base, J lost 3 bases, and 10 bases lay in between. CDR3 nucleotide sequence: TGTGCCAGCAGCTTGAAGACCCGATACACCGGGGAGCTGTTTTTT. Protein: CASSLKTRYTGELFF.

V and J are TRBV18 and TRBJ1-5; D gene uncertain. CDR1 and CDR2 from the germline V gene are KGHSH and LQKENI. The CDR3 covers 14 residues. V was trimmed by 5 bases and J by 0 bases, leaving 8 bases between them. DNA of the CDR3: TGTGCCAGCTCATGGACTCTTAGCAATCAGCCCCAGCATTTT. It yields the protein CASSWTLSNQPQHF.

The V call is TRBV5-1, the J call TRBJ2-1; 9 bases match TRBD2. After removal of 3 bases from V and 7 bases from J, the junction contained 11 bases not matched to a gene. The germline V gene has CDR1 SGHRS and CDR2 YFSETQ. This CDR3 has 16 residues. For the CDR3, the DNA is TGCGCCAGCAGCTATGATCTAGCGGGGATTGCAAATGAGCAGTTCTTC. It translates to CASSYDLAGIANEQFF.

The rearrangement joins TRBV4-3 to TRBJ2-3; D unclear. From germline, CDR1 is LGHNA and CDR2 YSLEER. Trimming took off 1 base at V and 0 bases at J, with 8 bases between the two ends. CDR3 length: 15 residues. CDR3 in amino acids: CASSQGPISTDTQYF. The CDR3 coding sequence is TGCGCCAGCAGCCAAGGTCCTATTAGCACAGATACGCAGTATTTT.

This chain connects TRBV9 to TRBJ2-3; a weak D match, TRBD2 (6 bases). V lost 4 bases and J lost 5, with 23 bases in between. The CDR3 has 17 amino acids. Per germline, CDR1 SGDLS and CDR2 YYNGEE. The chain's CDR3 is CASSLARGSGWGDTQYF. CDR3 nucleotide sequence: TGTGCCAGCAGCTTAGCTCGGGGGAGCGGCTGGGGAGATACGCAGTATTTT. Full variable domain (rest looked up from reference TRBV9 and TRBJ2-3): DSGVTQTPKHLITATGQRVTLRCSPRSGDLSVYWYQQSLDQGLQFLIQYYNGEERAKGNILERFSAQQFPDLHSELNLSSLELGDSALYFCASSLARGSGWGDTQYFGPGTRLTVL.

The chain recombines TRBV7-2 with TRBJ1-1; D gene unclear. The V gene's germline CDR1 is SGHTA and CDR2 FQGNSA. Trimming pared 1 base from V and 4 bases from J, leaving 13 bases between. This CDR3 region has 15 residues. This CDR3 reads CASSLVGILGTEAFF. The DNA for the CDR3 is TGTGCCAGCAGCTTAGTGGGAATTTTAGGCACTGAAGCTTTCTTT.

This rearrangement joins TRBV5-1 to TRBJ2-5; D may be TRBD1 (5 bases). The CDR3 is made up of 14 amino acids. Germline-derived CDR1 and CDR2 are SGHRS and YFSETQ. V was shortened by 4 bases and J by 4 bases, with 14 bases between the two germline ends. The CDR3 sequence is CASSPDSVAETQYF. For the CDR3, the DNA is TGCGCCAGCAGCCCCGACAGTGTGGCAGAGACCCAGTACTTC.

The V gene is TRBV5-1, the J gene TRBJ1-4; no clear D gene. CDR3 length equals 14 residues. V was shortened by 1 base and J by 4 bases, with 8 bases between the two germline ends. Germline lookup yields CDR1 SGHRS and CDR2 YFSETQ. This chain's CDR3 is CASSLNSINEKLFF. In DNA form, the CDR3 reads TGCGCCAGCAGCTTGAACAGTATTAATGAAAAACTGTTTTTT. The variable domain in full, with the rest retrieved from reference TRBV5-1 and TRBJ1-4, is KAGVTQTPRYLIKTRGQQVTLSCSPISGHRSVSWYQQTPGQGLQFLFEYFSETQRNKGNFPGRFSGRQFSNSRSEMNVSTLELGDSALYLCASSLNSINEKLFFGSGTQLSVL.

The rearrangement links TRBV28 to TRBJ2-7; no clear D. V shed 2 bases and J shed 7 bases, with 9 bases lying between them. The CDR3 has 12 residues. In germline, CDR1 is MDHEN, CDR2 SYDVKM. The CDR3 here is CASSLRRNEQYF. CDR3 in DNA: TGTGCCAGCAGTTTAAGGCGGAATGAGCAGTACTTC.

The V and J genes are TRBV9 and TRBJ2-5; D is perhaps TRBD1 or TRBD2 (6 bases each). This CDR3 spans 16 amino acids. V shed 3 bases and J shed 7 bases, with 22 bases lying between them. Germline V gives CDR1 SGDLS, CDR2 YYNGEE. The DNA for the CDR3 is TGTGCCAGCAGCGCCCAAGAGGCCTTCGAGGGGGGGACCCAGTACTTC. Protein sequence: CASSAQEAFEGGTQYF.

The J gene is TRBJ2-3, the V gene TRBV5-4; 16 bases match TRBD2. The germline gives CDR1 SGHNT, CDR2 YYREEE (reference sequence). The ends lost 5 bases at V and 2 bases at J; junction bases unmatched: 5. CDR3 length equals 17 residues. In DNA form, the CDR3 reads TGTGCCAGCAGTGGGACTAGCGGGAGGGCCATCACAGATACGCAGTATTTT. It encodes CASSGTSGRAITDTQYF. The full variable domain, in which reference TRBV5-4 and TRBJ2-3 provide the parts outside the CDR3, is ETGVTQSPTHLIKTRGQQVTLRCSSQSGHNTVSWYQQALGQGPQFIFQYYREEENGRGNFPPRFSGLQFPNYSSELNVNALELDDSALYLCASSGTSGRAITDTQYFGPGTRLTVL.

V and J are TRBV5-1 and TRBJ1-2; weak D call: TRBD1 (5 bases). From germline, CDR1 is SGHRS and CDR2 YFSETQ. The V and J ends lost 4 bases and 5 bases respectively, with 21 bases between them. The CDR3 spans 16 residues. CDR3 in DNA: TGCGCCAGCAGCCCGGGGACCGGCCGTTGGGGGTATGGCTACACCTTC. It yields the protein CASSPGTGRWGYGYTF.